This TCR beta chain appears in the sequencing data of a study of regulatory T cells in long-lasting Graves disease. General study points: The study found lower TCR diversity in persistent Graves' patients than in newly diagnosed ones.

The length of the CDR3 is 16 residues. Germline lookup yields CDR1 DFQATT and CDR2 SNEGSKA (reference sequence). The V end was cut by 2 bases, the J end by 8 bases, with 22 bases between. Arm-PCR of CDR3 regions with iRepertoire HTBI primers generated TCR beta libraries. TCRdb analysed the multiplex PCR reads with MiXCR anew, one entry per CDR3 protein. The sample carries hundreds of thousands of distinct CDR3 sequences, 13% recorded once. Regarding time point: newly diagnosed GD, antithyroid drugs for less than 3 months. PBMC-derived RNA was used for the TCR library. This clonotype was counted ten times or more. Antigen specificity is unknown. This same sample was also part of a study on T cells in Graves' hyperthyroidism and ophthalmopathy. Turning to that study: The study used the HTBI primer set for a first-round RT-PCR of the TCR CDR3.

Sample: peripheral blood mononuclear cells (PBMCs), taken at new diagnosis, from a patient treated with antithyroid drugs. The genes are TRBV20-1 and TRBJ2-1; D might be TRBD1 (6 bases). This clonotype was sampled from a man aged 25-40 years with Graves disease. CDR3: CSARPLGTPQGYEQFF. In nucleotides, the CDR3 is TGCAGTGCTAGACCCCTCGGGACACCCCAAGGCTATGAGCAGTTCTTC.